The 8 T cell receptor beta chains in this list originate from one sample, sequenced in a study of blood T cells in healthy people across ages. Combining a sample-barcoded 5' primer with a J-beta primer mix, a second PCR ran for 7 to 11 cycles. From the 5' RACE reads, TCRdb called clonotypes with MiXCR, one entry per CDR3 protein. The table records 1.5 million to 1.8 million distinct CDR3 sequences, 42% of them present only once. The material sequenced was blood. These receptor sequences come from a woman younger than 30 in good health.

The genes are TRBV9 and TRBJ1-2; no reliable D call. The V end lost 4 bases, the J end lost 4 bases, and 14 bases lay between the germline ends. The CDR3 is 14 amino acids. Germline V lookup: CDR1 SGDLS, CDR2 YYNGEE. The CDR3 loop reads CASSPPAQAYGYTF. CDR3 DNA sequence: TGTGCCAGCAGCCCCCCGGCTCAGGCCTATGGCTACACCTTC.

This clonotype showed up many times. The chain is built from TRBV5-1 and TRBJ1-5; 10 bases fit TRBD1. The trim removed 0 bases at V and 6 bases at J, leaving 0 bases unmatched. This CDR3 is 14 amino acids long. The germline gives CDR1 SGHRS, CDR2 YFSETQ. The CDR3 coding sequence is TGCGCCAGCAGCTTGGGGACAGGGGGTCAGCCCCAGCATTTT. Translation gives CASSLGTGGQPQHF.

The chain combines TRBV4-1 with TRBJ2-5; D call uncertain. This CDR3 comprises 12 residues. Trimming cost V 0 bases and J 3 bases, with 2 bases left between them. Germline V lookup: CDR1 MGHRA, CDR2 YSYEKL. The chain's CDR3 is CASSQDEETQYF. For the CDR3, the DNA is TGCGCCAGCAGCCAAGATGAAGAGACCCAGTACTTC.

This clonotype was detected only a few times. This chain joins TRBV6-2 or TRBV6-3 and TRBJ1-6; D is ambiguous. CDR3 length: 12 amino acids. Germline V gene lookup returns CDR1 MNHEY and CDR2 SVGEGT. V lost 7 bases and J lost 14, with 15 bases in between. CDR3 protein: CASTLGSGALHF. The DNA of the CDR3 is TGTGCCAGCACCCTGGGGAGTGGAGCCCTCCACTTT.

The gene calls are TRBV25-1 and TRBJ2-7, with D perhaps matching TRBD1 or TRBD2 (5 bases each). V was pared by 5 bases and J by 1 base, with 24 bases between. The germline CDR1 and CDR2 sequences are MGHDK and SYGVNS. The CDR3 length is 18 residues. The CDR3 region has the DNA TGTGCCAGCAGTACAAACCTCCCATCGGGGCTAAGGTCCTACGAGCAGTACTTC. Translated, it gives CASSTNLPSGLRSYEQYF.

The CDR3 spells CASSQGTSGRYEQFF. CDR3 in DNA: TGTGCCAGCAGCCAAGGGACTAGCGGGAGGTACGAGCAGTTCTTC. The chain links TRBV14 to TRBJ2-1, with 14 nucleotides matching TRBD2. Trimming at V came to 1 base and at J to 10 bases, leaving 3 bases not matched to a gene. This CDR3 spans 15 amino acids. In germline, CDR1 is SGHDN, CDR2 FVKESK.

This clonotype occurred a few times. The genes are TRBV6-1 and TRBJ1-3, with D uncertain. The CDR3 is made up of 14 amino acids. Per the germline V gene, CDR1 is MNHNS and CDR2 is SASEGT. V lost 6 bases and J 2 bases, leaving 11 bases between the germline ends. DNA of the CDR3: TGTGCCAGCAGCAACGATCTGGCTGGAAACACCATATATTTT. This translates into CASSNDLAGNTIYF.

This clonotype was picked up a small number of times. This sequence joins TRBV29-1 and TRBJ2-3; D is perhaps TRBD1 or TRBD2 (7 bases each). CDR3 length: 16 amino acids. Germline V gives CDR1 SQVTM, CDR2 ANQGSEA. Trimming pared 2 bases from V and 1 base from J, leaving 16 bases between. The CDR3 loop reads CSVEYTSGTGTDTQYF. CDR3 nucleotides: TGCAGCGTTGAATATACCAGCGGGACAGGCACAGATACGCAGTATTTT.